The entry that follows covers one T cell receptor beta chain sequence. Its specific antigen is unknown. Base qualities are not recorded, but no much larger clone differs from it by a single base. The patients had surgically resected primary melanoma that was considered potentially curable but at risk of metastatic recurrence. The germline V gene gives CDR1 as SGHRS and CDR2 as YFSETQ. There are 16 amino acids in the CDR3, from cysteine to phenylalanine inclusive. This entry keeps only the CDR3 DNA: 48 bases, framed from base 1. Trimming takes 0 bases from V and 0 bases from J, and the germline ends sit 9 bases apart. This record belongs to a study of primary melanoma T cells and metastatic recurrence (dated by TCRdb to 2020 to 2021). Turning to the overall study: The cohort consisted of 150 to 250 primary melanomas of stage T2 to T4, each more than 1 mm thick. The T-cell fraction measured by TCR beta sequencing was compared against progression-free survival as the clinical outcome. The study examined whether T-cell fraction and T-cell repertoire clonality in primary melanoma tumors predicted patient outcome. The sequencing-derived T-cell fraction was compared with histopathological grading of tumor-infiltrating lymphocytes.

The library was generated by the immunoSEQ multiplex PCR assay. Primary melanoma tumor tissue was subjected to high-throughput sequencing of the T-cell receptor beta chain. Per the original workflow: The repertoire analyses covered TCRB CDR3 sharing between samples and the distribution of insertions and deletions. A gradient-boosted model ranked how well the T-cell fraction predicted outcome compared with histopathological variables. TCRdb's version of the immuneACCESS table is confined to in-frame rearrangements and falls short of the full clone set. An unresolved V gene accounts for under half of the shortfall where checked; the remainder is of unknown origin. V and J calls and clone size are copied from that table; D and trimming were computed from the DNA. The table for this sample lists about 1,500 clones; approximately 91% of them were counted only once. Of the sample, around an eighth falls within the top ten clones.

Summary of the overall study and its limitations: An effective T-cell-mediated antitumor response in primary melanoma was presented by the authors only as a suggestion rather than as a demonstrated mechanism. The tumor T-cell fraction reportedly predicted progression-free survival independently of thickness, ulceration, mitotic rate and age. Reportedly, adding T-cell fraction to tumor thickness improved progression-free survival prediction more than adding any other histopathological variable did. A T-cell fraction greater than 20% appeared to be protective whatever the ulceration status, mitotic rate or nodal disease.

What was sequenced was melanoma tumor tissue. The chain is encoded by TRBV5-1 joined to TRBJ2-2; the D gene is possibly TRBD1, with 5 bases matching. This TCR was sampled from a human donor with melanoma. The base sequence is TGCGCCAGCAGCTTGGATCAGGGTTCGAACACCGGGGAGCTGTTTTTT. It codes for CASSLDQGSNTGELFF.